These 28 T cell receptor beta chains came from one sample sequenced in a study of identical twins. Via MiXCR, TCRdb re-called the 5' RACE reads, giving one row per CDR3 protein. The sample has over 500,000 distinct CDR3 sequences, about 20% seen once. These data were likewise used in another study, on T cells expressing NK-cell markers.

Material for sequencing was CD4+ T cells sorted from blood. The source is a woman younger than 35 in good health.

The chain recombines TRBV5-1 with TRBJ1-1; 9 bases match TRBD1. J was trimmed by 3 bases and V by 4 bases; bases with no gene match: 4. The germline CDR1 and CDR2 sequences are SGHRS and YFSETQ. The CDR3 has 14 residues. The CDR3 is CASSKDRGHTEAFF. In DNA form, the CDR3 reads TGCGCCAGCAGCAAGGACAGGGGCCACACTGAAGCTTTCTTT.

This clonotype occurred a few times. The V call is TRBV7-2, the J call TRBJ2-2; the D is unclear. The CDR3 covers 15 residues. The V gene's germline CDR1 is SGHTA and CDR2 FQGNSA. V was shortened by 1 base and J by 1 base, with 7 bases between the two germline ends. This CDR3 is CASSLGLGNTGELFF. The CDR3 DNA sequence: TGTGCCAGCAGCTTAGGCTTGGGGAACACCGGGGAGCTGTTTTTT.

Here the CDR3 reads CASSLGTSGRASLRNEQFF. The CDR3 DNA is TGCGCCAGCAGCTTGGGGACTAGCGGGAGGGCCTCTCTGCGAAATGAGCAGTTCTTC. J is TRBJ2-1 and V is TRBV5-1, with 15 nucleotides matching TRBD2. J gave up 7 bases and V 0 bases, and 11 bases lay outside the gene matches. The CDR3 sequence is 19 residues long. Per the germline V gene, CDR1 is SGHRS and CDR2 is YFSETQ.

This clonotype was counted a few times. The chain joins TRBV12-3 or TRBV12-4 to TRBJ2-5; unclear D gene. Trimming left V 0 bases short and J 7 bases short, with 9 bases between. The CDR3 length is 13 residues. As DNA, the CDR3 is TGTGCCAGCAGTTTAGCCGTCCGCGGGACCCAGTACTTC. Translation: CASSLAVRGTQYF.

This chain uses TRBV10-1 with TRBJ2-5, with 12 nucleotides matching TRBD2. In germline, CDR1 is WNHNN, CDR2 SYGVQD (reference sequence). Trimming at V came to 4 bases and at J to 5 bases, leaving 2 bases not matched to a gene. This CDR3 comprises 14 residues. CDR3 nucleotide sequence: TGCGCCAGCAGTGCTAGCGGGAGGGGTGAGACCCAGTACTTC. Translating it yields CASSASGRGETQYF.

This chain connects TRBV14 to TRBJ2-1; D is unresolved. Germline V lookup: CDR1 SGHDN, CDR2 FVKESK. V lost 1 base and J 8 bases, leaving 9 bases between the germline ends. CDR3 length equals 13 residues. The CDR3 loop reads CASSQGTYDEQFF. CDR3 bases: TGTGCCAGCAGCCAAGGGACGTACGATGAGCAGTTCTTC. Supplemented by reference TRBV14 and TRBJ2-1, the full variable domain reads EAGVTQFPSHSVIEKGQTVTLRCDPISGHDNLYWYRRVMGKEIKFLLHFVKESKQDESGMPNNRFLAERTGGTYSTLKVQPAELEDSGVYFCASSQGTYDEQFFGPGTRLTVL.

CDR3 protein: CSATKTLSSYNEQFF. The CDR3 bases are TGCAGTGCTACAAAGACTCTCAGCTCCTACAATGAGCAGTTCTTC. The chain employs TRBV20-1 and TRBJ2-1; D gene ambiguous. CDR1 and CDR2 from the germline V gene are DFQATT and SNEGSKA (reference sequence). V was shortened by 4 bases and J by 0 bases, with 13 bases between the two germline ends. The CDR3 loop spans 15 amino acids.

V and J are TRBV18 and TRBJ1-1; D may be TRBD1 (6 bases). Germline CDR1 is KGHSH and CDR2 is LQKENI. Deletions cut 1 base from V and 5 bases from J, with 11 bases between. The CDR3 runs 14 residues. The CDR3 spells CASSPQTGRTEAFF. In DNA form, the CDR3 reads TGTGCCAGCTCACCACAAACAGGGCGAACTGAAGCTTTCTTT.

J is TRBJ2-5 and V is TRBV20-1, with D uncertain. V lost 5 bases and J 1 base, leaving 11 bases between the germline ends. The CDR3 is 13 amino acids. Germline V gene data show CDR1 as DFQATT and CDR2 as SNEGSKA (reference sequence). The CDR3 DNA reads TGCAGTGCTTCCGACGGGCCCCAAGAGACCCAGTACTTC. It translates to CSASDGPQETQYF.

The genes are TRBV6-2 or TRBV6-3 and TRBJ1-4, with D uncertain. V lost 6 bases to trimming and J lost 8 bases, with 13 bases between them. This CDR3 has 13 residues. Per the germline V gene, CDR1 is MNHEY and CDR2 is SVGEGT. The CDR3 reads CASRPPDREKLFF. The DNA for the CDR3 is TGTGCCAGCAGACCTCCGGACCGCGAAAAACTGTTTTTT.

In its sample, this clonotype was seen a few times. The rearrangement uses TRBV10-3 and TRBJ1-1; TRBD1 agrees at 11 bases. CDR3 size: 14 residues. After removal of 6 bases from V and 5 bases from J, the junction contained 5 bases not matched to a gene. The germline V gene encodes CDR1 ENHRY and CDR2 SYGVKD. The chain's CDR3 is CAIRGQGVRTEAFF. The CDR3 DNA is TGTGCCATCAGGGGACAGGGGGTAAGAACTGAAGCTTTCTTT.

The chain employs TRBV5-1 and TRBJ2-3; D might be TRBD1 or TRBD2, each matching 5 bases. The CDR3 extends over 17 amino acids. Germline V gene sequence: CDR1 SGHRS, CDR2 YFSETQ. The ends were cut back, 4 bases at V and 1 base at J, with 19 bases in the middle. The CDR3 region has the DNA TGCGCCAGCAGCCCCGGGCCCGGGAAAGGGGGCACAGATACGCAGTATTTT. Amino acids: CASSPGPGKGGTDTQYF.

This clonotype has more than one count but fewer than ten. The chain is built from TRBV29-1 and TRBJ2-2, with no clear D. V dropped 4 bases and J dropped 1 base, with 4 bases sitting between them. The CDR3 covers 12 residues. The germline V gene encodes CDR1 SQVTM and CDR2 ANQGSEA. The CDR3 protein is CSVVGNTGELFF. DNA for the CDR3: TGCAGCGTTGTGGGGAACACCGGGGAGCTGTTTTTT.

This clonotype was detected ten times or more. The chain joins TRBV6-2 or TRBV6-3 to TRBJ2-3; 8 bases are shared with TRBD1. The CDR3 totals 16 residues. Trimming cost V 0 bases and J 1 base; bases outside gene matches: 3. CDR1 is MNHEY, CDR2 SVGEGT, per germline. CDR3 DNA: TGTGCCAGCAGTTACTCGGCGGGACAGGGCACAGATACGCAGTATTTT. It is translated as CASSYSAGQGTDTQYF.

The chain has TRBV6-5 and TRBJ2-7; 7 bases fit TRBD1. This CDR3 spans 14 amino acids. Germline V gives CDR1 MNHEY, CDR2 SVGAGI. V shed 1 base, J shed 2 bases, and the junction held 2 bases outside the gene matches. The CDR3 DNA sequence: TGTGCCAGCAGTTACTGGGGACAGCCCTACGAGCAGTACTTC. Translation gives CASSYWGQPYEQYF.

The chain combines TRBV20-1 with TRBJ2-2; a possible D gene is TRBD1 (6 bases). Germline values: CDR1 DFQATT, CDR2 SNEGSKA (reference sequence). The CDR3 loop spans 17 amino acids. The CDR3: CCFWGRSWGEVTGELFF. The CDR3 coding sequence is TGCTGCTTCTGGGGGCGTTCTTGGGGAGAGGTCACCGGGGAGCTGTTTTTT.

This clonotype showed up just a few times. V and J are TRBV12-3 or TRBV12-4 and TRBJ1-1; D is unclear. The CDR3 loop spans 12 amino acids. Deletions cut 3 bases from V and 7 bases from J, with 9 bases between. For the CDR3, the DNA is TGTGCCAGCAGTTTGTTACCGAATGAAGCTTTCTTT. As protein: CASSLLPNEAFF.

V and J are TRBV6-5 and TRBJ1-5; 8 bases line up with TRBD1. The V segment lost 6 bases and the J segment 7 bases; nucleotides outside the gene matches: 2. Germline CDR1 and CDR2: MNHEY and SVGAGI. The CDR3 extends over 12 amino acids. The CDR3 region has the DNA TGTGCCAGCAGGACAGGGGAACAGCCCCAGCATTTT. The encoded protein is CASRTGEQPQHF.

The chain uses TRBV7-2 and TRBJ2-7; D gene uncertain. Per the germline V gene, CDR1 is SGHTA and CDR2 is FQGNSA. The CDR3 length is 16 residues. V was shortened by 5 bases and J by 2 bases, with 19 bases between the two germline ends. Here the CDR3 DNA reads TGTGCCAGCAGCCGAACTGTGGATAGGATGGCCTACGAGCAGTACTTC. Translating it yields CASSRTVDRMAYEQYF.

This clonotype was recorded a few times. This chain uses TRBV6-4 with TRBJ1-2; 7 bases line up with TRBD1. J gave up 5 bases and V 6 bases, and 9 bases lay outside the gene matches. The germline V gene has CDR1 MRHNA and CDR2 SNTAGT. The CDR3 length is 14 residues. The CDR3 loop is CASSPTGTAYGYTF. The DNA of the CDR3 is TGTGCCAGCAGCCCCACCGGGACAGCATATGGCTACACCTTC.

This chain connects TRBV27 to TRBJ2-1, with D perhaps being TRBD1 or TRBD2 (5 bases each). This CDR3 has 15 residues. Germline assignment: CDR1 MNHEY and CDR2 SMNVEV (reference sequence). The germline V and J ends were trimmed by 6 bases and 9 bases, with 21 bases remaining between them. Written as DNA, the CDR3 is TGTGCCAGCAGATTTGGGGCCCCTAGCAAGGGTGAGCAGTTCTTC. Protein sequence: CASRFGAPSKGEQFF.

The sample holds a few counts of this clonotype. The V gene is TRBV28, the J gene TRBJ2-7; 7 nucleotides match TRBD1. Germline V gene sequence: CDR1 MDHEN, CDR2 SYDVKM. CDR3 length equals 14 residues. The trim removed 5 bases at V and 1 base at J, leaving 5 bases unmatched. The CDR3 DNA sequence: TGTGCCAGCAGTGACGGGACAGCTTCCTACGAGCAGTACTTC. Translating it yields CASSDGTASYEQYF.

This clonotype was seen a few times. The chain couples TRBV10-3 to TRBJ2-5; 8 positions match TRBD2. The J segment lost 4 bases and the V segment lost 10 bases, leaving 2 bases of the junction unmatched. The CDR3 is 11 residues long. The germline V gene encodes CDR1 ENHRY and CDR2 SYGVKD. The CDR3 loop reads CATGGGETQYF. Here the CDR3 DNA reads TGTGCCACCGGGGGGGGAGAGACCCAGTACTTC.

The chain combines TRBV11-3 with TRBJ1-2; the D gene is possibly TRBD1 (5 bases). The germline CDR1 and CDR2 sequences are SGHNT and YENEEA. Trimming stripped 5 bases from V and 9 bases from J, with 16 bases between. The CDR3 extends over 13 amino acids. The CDR3 reads CASSVVSGGSYTF. The CDR3 bases are TGTGCCAGCAGCGTCGTATCCGGGGGGAGCTACACCTTC.

This clonotype was picked up a small number of times. V usage is TRBV7-8 and J usage is TRBJ2-5; 10 bases are shared with TRBD1. The ends lost 5 bases at V and 4 bases at J; junction bases unmatched: 10. From germline, CDR1 is SGHVS and CDR2 FQNEAQ. This CDR3 has 16 amino acids. The DNA for the CDR3 is TGTGCCAGCAGCACCCGGGACAGGGGAGGGAGAGAGACCCAGTACTTC. Amino acid sequence: CASSTRDRGGRETQYF.

This chain connects TRBV3-1 to TRBJ1-1; tentatively, D is TRBD1 (5 bases). Trimming left V 4 bases short and J 6 bases short, with 9 bases between. This CDR3 region has 12 residues. Germline CDR1 reads LGHDT; CDR2 reads YNNKEL (reference sequence). CDR3 sequence: CASSRGEAEAFF. In DNA form, the CDR3 reads TGTGCCAGCAGCCGGGGGGAAGCTGAAGCTTTCTTT. The whole variable domain, filled in from reference TRBV3-1 and TRBJ1-1, reads DTAVSQTPKYLVTQMGNDKSIKCEQNLGHDTMYWYKQDSKKFLKIMFSYNNKELIINETVPNRFSPKSPDKAHLNLHINSLELGDSAVYFCASSRGEAEAFFGQGTRLTVV.

This chain uses TRBV20-1 with TRBJ1-1, with D possibly matching TRBD1 (6 bases). There are 15 residues in the CDR3. Germline CDR1 and CDR2: DFQATT and SNEGSKA (reference sequence). Trimming removed 6 bases at V and 1 base at J, with 18 bases between. For the CDR3, the DNA is TGCAGTGCAGGACAGAATTTTCTGCAGAACACTGAAGCTTTCTTT. Residues: CSAGQNFLQNTEAFF.

This clonotype has just a few counts. The chain joins TRBV3-1 to TRBJ1-6, with D unclear. V was clipped by 0 bases and J by 9 bases, with 3 bases between them. The CDR3 totals 12 residues. Germline lookup yields CDR1 LGHDT and CDR2 YNNKEL (reference sequence). This CDR3 is CASSQDSSPLHF. DNA for the CDR3: TGTGCCAGCAGCCAAGATTCTTCACCCCTCCACTTT.